Listed below are T cell receptor beta chains from one sample, sequenced in a study of T-cell memory formation after mild COVID-19. Each CDR3 protein gets one entry after TCRdb re-called the 5' RACE reads with MiXCR. Of fewer than 600,000 distinct CDR3 sequences in the sample, about 20% are singletons; the top ten hold roughly 8.3%. Input material: PBMCs or a T cell subset sorted from them (not recorded which). Receptors were obtained from an adult woman who had mild COVID-19 (a few samples of this study predate the infection). Cell type and time point are not known. Each CDR3 is given without its conserved first and last residue. Fields, in order: D gene, clone size, J gene, V gene, CDR3 protein. D genes are given only for firm matches. Only part of the rows carry a size: once, few, many, or a class if the clone is expanded.

TRBD1 NA TRBJ2-3 TRBV7-6 ASSPNTGGLGDTQY
TRBD2 NA TRBJ2-5 TRBV20-1 SARDLNPASGGIQETQY
NA few TRBJ1-1 TRBV7-9 ASRHRDPERNTEAF
NA NA TRBJ1-2 TRBV6-2/TRBV6-3 ASSLPLGGYT
NA few TRBJ1-1 TRBV12-3/TRBV12-4 ASSFSERYTEAF
NA NA TRBJ2-3 TRBV9 ASSVGGRDTQY
TRBD1 NA TRBJ1-1 TRBV30 AWSVGAGTGVLNTEAF
TRBD1 many TRBJ2-2 TRBV25-1 ASSLGQMNTGELF
TRBD2 few TRBJ2-1 TRBV7-8 ASSLGALLAGGTNEQF
TRBD2 NA TRBJ2-1 TRBV7-2 ASSIGLAGGLYNEQF
NA once TRBJ1-1 TRBV5-1 DSTLSGVNTEAF
NA few TRBJ1-6 TRBV5-1 ASSADGYNSPLH
NA NA TRBJ1-1 TRBV19 ASSIAQGTEAF
TRBD2 NA TRBJ2-7 TRBV4-1 ASSLHSGTSGVNEQY
NA NA TRBJ2-1 TRBV5-1 ASSLATDVNEQF
NA NA TRBJ2-1 TRBV7-8 ASSLARRGDNEQF
NA NA TRBJ2-5 TRBV7-7 ASSLAPRGRREELGTQY
NA NA TRBJ1-1 TRBV5-1 ASSLLRFGVMNTEAF
NA NA TRBJ2-1 TRBV14 ASSQGRGYNEQF
NA NA TRBJ2-3 TRBV12-3/TRBV12-4 ASSPMGDTQY
TRBD1 few TRBJ1-1 TRBV24-1 ATSEGQGSSEAF
NA NA TRBJ1-1 TRBV7-8 ASSGGPNTEAF
TRBD2 few TRBJ2-1 TRBV12-3/TRBV12-4 ASSRSGSKYNEQF
NA few TRBJ1-5 TRBV11-2 ASSQGQTGASQPQH
NA few TRBJ1-2 TRBV5-1 ASSAGHNYGYT
TRBD1 NA TRBJ2-2 TRBV24-1 AAGTGGDTGELF
TRBD1 NA TRBJ2-7 TRBV27 ASSKGTGSGEQY
TRBD1 NA TRBJ2-1 TRBV2 ATRFRQGLYNEQF
NA many TRBJ2-5 TRBV29-1 SVEGGRQETQY
NA few TRBJ2-1 TRBV12-3/TRBV12-4 ASSFGWELSYNEQF
NA once TRBJ2-5 TRBV18 ASSPLQGGQETQY
NA NA TRBJ1-4 TRBV13 ASSVGSERGADEKLF
NA few TRBJ1-1 TRBV2 ASRPGDMNTEAF
NA NA TRBJ2-6 TRBV13 ASSRVGFSGANVLT
NA few TRBJ2-3 TRBV6-1 ASSEAWGFTDTQY
NA NA TRBJ1-2 TRBV7-9 ASRGRGNYGYT
TRBD2 NA TRBJ2-3 TRBV28 ASSFEWLGGGVTDTQY
NA NA TRBJ1-2 TRBV6-2/TRBV6-3 ASMTSGRRNYGYT
NA few TRBJ1-6 TRBV7-9 ASSPSEGGWNSPLH
TRBD1 many TRBJ2-5 TRBV27 ASSLHPRQGERPQY
NA few TRBJ1-1 TRBV5-1 ASSLGPGQEAF
NA NA TRBJ1-3 TRBV30 AWDSSSGNTIY
NA NA TRBJ1-1 TRBV5-6 ASSFFGVSGDTEAF
NA few TRBJ1-2 TRBV4-1 ASSQGYGQGHFF
NA few TRBJ1-1 TRBV2 ASSVQAGTEAF
NA once TRBJ2-3 TRBV2 ASSEYRVPTDTQY
NA NA TRBJ1-1 TRBV6-1 ASSYRQTEAF
TRBD2 NA TRBJ2-5 TRBV12-3/TRBV12-4 ASSLVSGGGHQETQY
NA NA TRBJ2-1 TRBV10-3 AISESGPLMAGDYNEQF
TRBD1 NA TRBJ1-1 TRBV19 ASSTGTANTEAF